A selection of T cell receptor beta chains follows, all from one sample in a study of radiation and T cells in renal cell carcinoma. Measured with immunoSEQ multiplex PCR; TCRdb has only the in-frame clones, and not every one. The table lists about 43,000 clones, nearly 85% of them singletons. Sequenced here: blood, sampled from a patient whose treatment included radiotherapy and nephrectomy. The receptors come from a woman aged 70 to 79 with renal cell carcinoma. Each CDR3 is given with its conserved first and last residue. Fields, in order: D gene, clone size, V gene, J gene, CDR3 length, CDR3 protein, CDR3 DNA. A D gene is named only where the DNA matches it firmly. Clone sizes are given selectively: once, few, many, or a class where the clone is expanded.

d_call: NA
clone_size: NA
v_call: TRBV11-1
j_call: TRBJ2-7
cdr3_length: 15
cdr3_aa: CASTIRTGQTYEQYF
cdr3_nt: TGTGCCAGCACCATTAGGACCGGACAGACCTACGAGCAGTACTTC

d_call: TRBD1
clone_size: NA
v_call: TRBV6-5
j_call: TRBJ1-2
cdr3_length: 15
cdr3_aa: CASSSRGHAGYGYTF
cdr3_nt: TGTGCCAGCAGTTCCAGGGGGCACGCGGGCTATGGCTACACCTTC

d_call: TRBD1
clone_size: few
v_call: TRBV7-2
j_call: TRBJ1-1
cdr3_length: 13
cdr3_aa: CASRQTGDTEAFF
cdr3_nt: TGTGCCAGCAGGCAGACAGGGGACACTGAAGCTTTCTTT

d_call: NA
clone_size: NA
v_call: TRBV7-8
j_call: TRBJ2-3
cdr3_length: 14
cdr3_aa: CASSLGSPLDTQYF
cdr3_nt: TGTGCCAGCAGCTTAGGGTCGCCGCTAGATACGCAGTATTTT

d_call: NA
clone_size: NA
v_call: TRBV7-2
j_call: TRBJ1-5
cdr3_length: 13
cdr3_aa: CASSLDINQPQHF
cdr3_nt: TGTGCCAGCAGCCTTGACATTAATCAGCCCCAGCATTTT

d_call: NA
clone_size: few
v_call: TRBV12-2
j_call: TRBJ1-4
cdr3_length: 16
cdr3_aa: CASRLNRGGGDEKLFF
cdr3_nt: TGTGCAAGTCGCTTGAACAGGGGAGGGGGCGATGAAAAACTGTTTTTT

d_call: NA
clone_size: NA
v_call: TRBV5-4
j_call: TRBJ1-2
cdr3_length: 15
cdr3_aa: CASSYPGPSRAGYTF
cdr3_nt: TGTGCCAGCAGCTATCCGGGTCCCTCAAGAGCCGGCTACACCTTC

d_call: NA
clone_size: few
v_call: TRBV11-1
j_call: TRBJ1-6
cdr3_length: 14
cdr3_aa: CASSRSSPNSPLHF
cdr3_nt: TGTGCCAGCAGCCGCTCCAGCCCGAATTCACCCCTCCACTTT

d_call: TRBD1
clone_size: NA
v_call: TRBV19
j_call: TRBJ1-4
cdr3_length: 14
cdr3_aa: CASSGQGSGEKLFF
cdr3_nt: TGTGCCAGTAGTGGACAGGGATCGGGCGAAAAACTGTTTTTT

d_call: NA
clone_size: NA
v_call: TRBV14
j_call: TRBJ1-1
cdr3_length: 18
cdr3_aa: CASSQEYTASTMNTEAFF
cdr3_nt: TGTGCCAGCAGCCAAGAATATACAGCGAGCACCATGAACACTGAAGCTTTCTTT

d_call: TRBD1
clone_size: NA
v_call: TRBV10-3
j_call: TRBJ2-5
cdr3_length: 14
cdr3_aa: CAISPRTGQETQYF
cdr3_nt: TGTGCCATCAGTCCTCGGACAGGGCAAGAGACCCAGTACTTC

d_call: NA
clone_size: NA
v_call: TRBV4-1
j_call: TRBJ1-6
cdr3_length: 15
cdr3_aa: CASSQDPGTNSPLHF
cdr3_nt: TGCGCCAGCAGCCAAGATCCAGGGACCAATTCACCCCTCCACTTT

d_call: TRBD1
clone_size: NA
v_call: TRBV2
j_call: TRBJ1-2
cdr3_length: 14
cdr3_aa: CASSLQGADYGYTF
cdr3_nt: TGTGCCAGCAGTTTACAGGGGGCTGACTATGGCTACACCTTC

d_call: TRBD1
clone_size: NA
v_call: TRBV7-9
j_call: TRBJ2-3
cdr3_length: 15
cdr3_aa: CASSSQGMVADTQYF
cdr3_nt: TGTGCCAGCAGTTCACAGGGGATGGTTGCAGATACGCAGTATTTT

d_call: NA
clone_size: NA
v_call: TRBV10-3
j_call: TRBJ2-5
cdr3_length: 15
cdr3_aa: CAIRAQGRGQETQYF
cdr3_nt: TGTGCCATCAGGGCACAGGGTAGGGGACAAGAGACCCAGTACTTC

d_call: NA
clone_size: NA
v_call: TRBV11-2
j_call: TRBJ1-5
cdr3_length: 14
cdr3_aa: CASSPLGSNQPQHF
cdr3_nt: TGTGCCAGCAGCCCTCTGGGGAGCAATCAGCCCCAGCATTTT

d_call: NA
clone_size: NA
v_call: TRBV5-6
j_call: TRBJ2-1
cdr3_length: 16
cdr3_aa: CASSYEGGEVYNEQFF
cdr3_nt: TGTGCCAGCAGCTATGAGGGGGGAGAGGTCTACAATGAGCAGTTCTTC

d_call: NA
clone_size: NA
v_call: TRBV7-2
j_call: TRBJ2-7
cdr3_length: 12
cdr3_aa: CASSPLPYEQYF
cdr3_nt: TGTGCCAGCAGCCCCCTTCCCTACGAGCAGTACTTC

d_call: NA
clone_size: NA
v_call: TRBV29-1
j_call: TRBJ2-7
cdr3_length: 13
cdr3_aa: CSGSLRDTGEQYF
cdr3_nt: TGCAGCGGGTCCCTGCGGGACACAGGGGAGCAGTACTTC

d_call: TRBD2
clone_size: NA
v_call: TRBV5-1
j_call: TRBJ2-5
cdr3_length: 14
cdr3_aa: CASSWAGGQETQYF
cdr3_nt: TGCGCCAGCAGCTGGGCGGGGGGGCAAGAGACCCAGTACTTC

d_call: NA
clone_size: NA
v_call: TRBV6-6
j_call: TRBJ2-2
cdr3_length: 14
cdr3_aa: CASSSRANTGELFF
cdr3_nt: TGTGCCAGCAGTTCTCGGGCCAACACCGGGGAGCTGTTTTTT

d_call: TRBD1
clone_size: NA
v_call: TRBV11-2
j_call: TRBJ2-2
cdr3_length: 13
cdr3_aa: CASSTGETGELFF
cdr3_nt: TGTGCCAGCAGCACAGGGGAAACCGGGGAGCTGTTTTTT

d_call: TRBD2
clone_size: NA
v_call: TRBV9
j_call: TRBJ2-2
cdr3_length: 17
cdr3_aa: CASSVGGAGGYVGELFF
cdr3_nt: TGTGCCAGCAGCGTAGGAGGAGCGGGAGGCTATGTCGGGGAGCTGTTTTTT

d_call: TRBD1
clone_size: NA
v_call: TRBV9
j_call: TRBJ1-2
cdr3_length: 14
cdr3_aa: CASSALQGNYGYTF
cdr3_nt: TGTGCCAGCAGCGCCTTACAGGGGAACTATGGCTACACCTTC

d_call: TRBD2
clone_size: NA
v_call: TRBV4-1
j_call: TRBJ2-5
cdr3_length: 16
cdr3_aa: CASSQGRTSAQETQYF
cdr3_nt: TGCGCCAGCAGCCAAGGGCGTACTAGCGCTCAAGAGACCCAGTACTTC

d_call: NA
clone_size: NA
v_call: TRBV7-6
j_call: TRBJ2-7
cdr3_length: 14
cdr3_aa: CASSLRDTEYEQYF
cdr3_nt: TGTGCCAGCAGCTTACGGGACACGGAGTACGAGCAGTACTTC

d_call: NA
clone_size: NA
v_call: TRBV5-1
j_call: TRBJ2-6
cdr3_length: 20
cdr3_aa: CASSSGSQAGLLSGANVLTF
cdr3_nt: TGCGCCAGCAGCTCCGGATCTCAGGCCGGGCTTCTTTCTGGGGCCAACGTCCTGACTTTC

d_call: TRBD1
clone_size: NA
v_call: TRBV7-7
j_call: TRBJ2-3
cdr3_length: 15
cdr3_aa: CASSPGTGAADTQYF
cdr3_nt: TGTGCCAGCAGCCCAGGGACAGGGGCGGCAGATACGCAGTATTTT

d_call: NA
clone_size: NA
v_call: TRBV18
j_call: TRBJ2-1
cdr3_length: 16
cdr3_aa: CASSPPSGALNNEQFF
cdr3_nt: TGTGCCAGCTCACCACCAAGTGGGGCGCTCAACAATGAGCAGTTCTTC

d_call: TRBD2
clone_size: once
v_call: TRBV7-9
j_call: TRBJ2-5
cdr3_length: 15
cdr3_aa: CASSSVGAGGETQYF
cdr3_nt: TGTGCCAGCAGCTCCGTGGGTGCGGGAGGGGAGACCCAGTACTTC

d_call: NA
clone_size: NA
v_call: TRBV11-2
j_call: TRBJ2-3
cdr3_length: 16
cdr3_aa: CASSFRPPTDADTQYF
cdr3_nt: TGTGCCAGCAGCTTTCGTCCTCCCACGGACGCAGATACGCAGTATTTT

d_call: TRBD1
clone_size: NA
v_call: TRBV6-6
j_call: TRBJ1-1
cdr3_length: 12
cdr3_aa: CASNLPGQEAFF
cdr3_nt: TGTGCCAGCAATCTCCCGGGACAGGAAGCTTTCTTT

d_call: NA
clone_size: NA
v_call: TRBV9
j_call: TRBJ2-7
cdr3_length: 14
cdr3_aa: CASSKAPLGHEQYF
cdr3_nt: TGTGCCAGCTCAAAGGCTCCTCTGGGCCACGAGCAGTACTTC

d_call: NA
clone_size: once
v_call: TRBV6-1
j_call: TRBJ2-5
cdr3_length: 15
cdr3_aa: CASSSPRGGGETQYF
cdr3_nt: TGTGCCAGCAGTTCTCCCCGAGGGGGAGGAGAGACCCAGTACTTC

d_call: NA
clone_size: few
v_call: TRBV30
j_call: TRBJ1-1
cdr3_length: 14
cdr3_aa: CAWSVRWGVTEAFF
cdr3_nt: TGTGCCTGGAGTGTACGGTGGGGCGTTACTGAAGCTTTCTTT

d_call: NA
clone_size: NA
v_call: TRBV7-7
j_call: TRBJ2-5
cdr3_length: 13
cdr3_aa: CASSAGYQETQYF
cdr3_nt: TGTGCCAGCAGCGCTGGCTACCAAGAGACCCAGTACTTC

d_call: NA
clone_size: NA
v_call: TRBV6-5
j_call: TRBJ2-2
cdr3_length: 13
cdr3_aa: CASSYGRTGELFF
cdr3_nt: TGTGCCAGCAGTTACGGGAGGACCGGGGAGCTGTTTTTT

d_call: NA
clone_size: NA
v_call: TRBV7-2
j_call: TRBJ2-7
cdr3_length: 15
cdr3_aa: CASSLSTGESYEQYF
cdr3_nt: TGTGCCAGCAGCTTATCCACCGGGGAGTCCTACGAGCAGTACTTC

d_call: NA
clone_size: NA
v_call: TRBV15
j_call: TRBJ2-7
cdr3_length: 15
cdr3_aa: CATSRDAGNSYEQYF
cdr3_nt: TGTGCCACCAGCAGAGACGCAGGGAACTCCTACGAGCAGTACTTC

d_call: NA
clone_size: NA
v_call: TRBV6-5
j_call: TRBJ1-6
cdr3_length: 13
cdr3_aa: CASTPGMNSPLHF
cdr3_nt: TGTGCCAGCACCCCGGGTATGAATTCACCCCTCCACTTT

d_call: NA
clone_size: NA
v_call: TRBV28
j_call: TRBJ1-5
cdr3_length: 14
cdr3_aa: CASRRGYNNQPQHF
cdr3_nt: TGTGCCAGCAGGAGGGGTTATAACAATCAGCCCCAGCATTTT

d_call: TRBD2
clone_size: NA
v_call: TRBV4-1
j_call: TRBJ2-3
cdr3_length: 16
cdr3_aa: CASSLLAGGRSDTQYF
cdr3_nt: TGCGCCAGCAGCCTACTAGCGGGAGGGCGTAGTGATACGCAGTATTTT

d_call: TRBD1
clone_size: few
v_call: TRBV28
j_call: TRBJ2-2
cdr3_length: 15
cdr3_aa: CASSSRGQGTGELFF
cdr3_nt: TGTGCCAGCAGTTCAAGGGGGCAAGGCACCGGGGAGCTGTTTTTT

d_call: NA
clone_size: NA
v_call: TRBV25-1
j_call: TRBJ2-4
cdr3_length: 16
cdr3_aa: CASSSTTGQTKNIQYF
cdr3_nt: TGTGCCAGCAGTTCAACGACAGGCCAAACCAAAAACATTCAGTACTTC

d_call: TRBD2
clone_size: NA
v_call: TRBV7-2
j_call: TRBJ2-5
cdr3_length: 18
cdr3_aa: CASSLASSGMGYRETQYF
cdr3_nt: TGTGCCAGCAGCTTAGCTTCTAGCGGAATGGGGTATAGGGAGACCCAGTACTTC

d_call: NA
clone_size: NA
v_call: TRBV19
j_call: TRBJ1-5
cdr3_length: 12
cdr3_aa: CASSIWNQPQHF
cdr3_nt: TGTGCCAGTAGTATCTGGAATCAGCCCCAGCATTTT

d_call: TRBD1
clone_size: NA
v_call: TRBV5-8
j_call: TRBJ2-5
cdr3_length: 14
cdr3_aa: CASSRTGFQETQYF
cdr3_nt: TGTGCCAGCAGCAGGACAGGGTTCCAAGAGACCCAGTACTTC

d_call: NA
clone_size: NA
v_call: TRBV10-3
j_call: TRBJ2-7
cdr3_length: 14
cdr3_aa: CAISLGGAGDEQYF
cdr3_nt: TGTGCCATCAGCCTAGGGGGGGCGGGAGACGAGCAGTACTTC

d_call: NA
clone_size: NA
v_call: TRBV4-1
j_call: TRBJ2-7
cdr3_length: 12
cdr3_aa: CASSQGGVEQYF
cdr3_nt: TGCGCCAGCAGCCAAGGTGGAGTCGAGCAGTACTTC

d_call: TRBD1
clone_size: few
v_call: TRBV6-5
j_call: TRBJ1-1
cdr3_length: 14
cdr3_aa: CASSPRTGITEAFF
cdr3_nt: TGTGCCAGCAGCCCGAGGACAGGGATAACTGAAGCTTTCTTT

d_call: TRBD2
clone_size: once
v_call: TRBV29-1
j_call: TRBJ2-1
cdr3_length: 13
cdr3_aa: CSVGGGGYNEQFF
cdr3_nt: TGCAGCGTCGGGGGGGGAGGTTACAATGAGCAGTTCTTC